This T cell receptor beta chain comes out of a study of CD8 T cells in ankylosing spondylitis. General study results and limits: Significantly higher representation of disease-linked clones was reported for matched ankylosing spondylitis synovial fluid. What appeared characteristic of ankylosing spondylitis blood was a TCR beta motif of under 10 highly homologous variants. A CD8+ phenotype characterized the disease-linked clones, which were relatively rare in peripheral blood.

TCRdb itself ran the 5' RACE reads through MiXCR, one entry per CDR3 protein. The sample holds around 430,000 distinct CDR3 sequences; roughly 15% are singletons and the top ten take approximately 1%. Trimming shortened V by 5 bases and J by 9 bases, and 14 bases separated the two germline ends. CDR1 is MNHEY, CDR2 SMNVEV, per germline (reference sequence). CDR3 length: 13 residues. On this clonotype: Its specificity is not known.

The rearrangement links TRBV27 to TRBJ1-5; no clear D gene. This clonotype was obtained from a male donor with ankylosing spondylitis. Sequenced: blood, either unsorted or a sorted T cell fraction (not recorded which). The CDR3 spells CASSPVREGPQHF. The CDR3, as DNA: TGTGCCAGCAGTCCCGTGAGGGAGGGGCCCCAGCATTTT.